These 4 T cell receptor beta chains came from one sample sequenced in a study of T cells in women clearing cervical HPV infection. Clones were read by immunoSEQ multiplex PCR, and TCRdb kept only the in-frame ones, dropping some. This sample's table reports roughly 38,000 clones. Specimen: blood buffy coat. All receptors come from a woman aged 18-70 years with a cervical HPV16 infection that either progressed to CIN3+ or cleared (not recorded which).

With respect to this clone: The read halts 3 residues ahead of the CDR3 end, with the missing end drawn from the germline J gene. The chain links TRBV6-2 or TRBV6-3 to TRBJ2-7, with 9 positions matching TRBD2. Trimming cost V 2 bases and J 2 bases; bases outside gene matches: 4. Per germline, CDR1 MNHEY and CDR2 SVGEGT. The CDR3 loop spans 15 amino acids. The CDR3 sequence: CASSYRAGGTYEQYF. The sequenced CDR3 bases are TGTGCCAGCAGTTACCGGGCGGGAGGGACCTACGAG.

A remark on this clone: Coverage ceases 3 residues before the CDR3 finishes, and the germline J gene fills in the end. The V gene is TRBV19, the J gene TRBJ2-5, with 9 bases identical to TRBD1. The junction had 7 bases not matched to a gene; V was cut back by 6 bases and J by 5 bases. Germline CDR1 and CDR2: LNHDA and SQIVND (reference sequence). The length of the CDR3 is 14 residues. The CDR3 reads CASRSTGGVETQYF. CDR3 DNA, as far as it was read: TGTGCCAGTAGATCTACAGGGGGCGTCGAGACC.

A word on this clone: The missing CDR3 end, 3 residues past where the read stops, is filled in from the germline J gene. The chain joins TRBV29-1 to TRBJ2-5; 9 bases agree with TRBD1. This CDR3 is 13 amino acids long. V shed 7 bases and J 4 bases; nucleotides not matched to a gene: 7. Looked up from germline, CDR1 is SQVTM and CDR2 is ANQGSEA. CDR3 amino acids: CSALGQGGETQYF. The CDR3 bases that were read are TGCAGCGCCCTGGGACAGGGAGGAGAGACC. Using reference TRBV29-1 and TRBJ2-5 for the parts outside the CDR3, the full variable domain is SAVISQKPSRDICQRGTSLTIQCQVDSQVTMMFWYRQQPGQSLTLIATANQGSEATYESGFVIDKFPISRPNLTFSTLTVSNMSPEDSSIYLCSALGQGGETQYFGPGTRLLVL.

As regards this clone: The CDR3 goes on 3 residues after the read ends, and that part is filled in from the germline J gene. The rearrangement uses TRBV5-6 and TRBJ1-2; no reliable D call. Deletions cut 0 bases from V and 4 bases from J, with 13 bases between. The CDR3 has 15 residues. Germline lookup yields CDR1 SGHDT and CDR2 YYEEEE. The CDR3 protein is CASSLDDSRLYGYTF. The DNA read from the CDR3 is TGTGCCAGCAGCTTGGATGACTCACGTCTCTATGGC.